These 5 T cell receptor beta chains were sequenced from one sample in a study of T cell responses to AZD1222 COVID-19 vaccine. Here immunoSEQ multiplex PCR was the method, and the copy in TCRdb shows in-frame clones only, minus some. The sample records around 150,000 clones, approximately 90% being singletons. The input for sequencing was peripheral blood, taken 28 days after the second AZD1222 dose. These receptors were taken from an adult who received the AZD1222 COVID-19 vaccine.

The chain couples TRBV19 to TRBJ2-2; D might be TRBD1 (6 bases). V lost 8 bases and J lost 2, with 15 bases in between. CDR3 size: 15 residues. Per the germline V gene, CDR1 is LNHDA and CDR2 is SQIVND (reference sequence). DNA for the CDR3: TGTGCCAGTTTAAAAAGGGACACAAACACCGGGGAGCTGTTTTTT. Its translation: CASLKRDTNTGELFF. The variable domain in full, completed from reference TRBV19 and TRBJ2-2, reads DGGITQSPKYLFRKEGQNVTLSCEQNLNHDAMYWYRQDPGQGLRLIYYSQIVNDFQKGDIAEGYSVSREKKESFPLTVTSAQKNPTAFYLCASLKRDTNTGELFFGEGSRLTVL.

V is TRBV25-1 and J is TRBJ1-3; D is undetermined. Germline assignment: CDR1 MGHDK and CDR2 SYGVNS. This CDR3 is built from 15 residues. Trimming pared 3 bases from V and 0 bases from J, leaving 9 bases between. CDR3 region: CASSDPGGSGNTIYF. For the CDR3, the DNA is TGTGCCAGCAGTGACCCCGGTGGCTCTGGAAACACCATATATTTT.

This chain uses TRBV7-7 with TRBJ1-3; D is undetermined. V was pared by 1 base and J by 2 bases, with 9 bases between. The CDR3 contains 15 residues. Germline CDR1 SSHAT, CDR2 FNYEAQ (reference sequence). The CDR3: CASSLGLQPGNTIYF. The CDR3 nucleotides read TGTGCCAGCAGCTTAGGCCTACAGCCTGGAAACACCATATATTTT.

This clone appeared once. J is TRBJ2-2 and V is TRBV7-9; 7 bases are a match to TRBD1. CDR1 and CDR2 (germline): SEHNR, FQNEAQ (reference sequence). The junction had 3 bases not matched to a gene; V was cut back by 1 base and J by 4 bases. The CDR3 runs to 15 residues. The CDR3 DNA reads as TGTGCCAGCAGCTTAGAACAGGGGTCCACCGGGGAGCTGTTTTTT. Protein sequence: CASSLEQGSTGELFF. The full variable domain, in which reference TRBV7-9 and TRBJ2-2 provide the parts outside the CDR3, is DTGVSQNPRHKITKRGQNVTFRCDPISEHNRLYWYRQTLGQGPEFLTYFQNEAQLEKSRLLSDRFSAERPKGSFSTLEIQRTEQGDSAMYLCASSLEQGSTGELFFGEGSRLTVL.

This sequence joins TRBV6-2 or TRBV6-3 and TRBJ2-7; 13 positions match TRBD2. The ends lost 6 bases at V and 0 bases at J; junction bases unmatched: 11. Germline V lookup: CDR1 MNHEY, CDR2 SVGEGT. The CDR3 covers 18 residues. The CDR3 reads CASSPSTSGRPSSYEQYF. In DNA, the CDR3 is TGTGCCAGCAGCCCTTCGACTAGCGGGAGGCCCAGCTCCTACGAGCAGTACTTC.